Sequencing of this T cell receptor beta chain was carried out in a study of blood T cell repertoires in COVID-19. Turning to the study itself: From T cells, B-cell-depleted T cells, or PBMCs came the material, which was cDNA or gDNA.

Patients in Seattle were enrolled during active infection, then followed longitudinally. As originally analysed: Reference gene primer amplification gave nucleated cell count estimates. TCRdb's table, derived via immunoSEQ multiplex PCR, lists solely in-frame clones and lacks some. That table is the source of V, J and clone size, and D and trimming were worked out from the DNA. The table shows 250,000 to 300,000 clones, with roughly 90% occurring only once. This TCR came from a woman aged 30 to 39 with COVID-19, enrolled during active disease. Sequenced material: peripheral blood.

CDR3 DNA: TGTGCTGGACTAGCGGGAGAGGTGGGCCCAGATACGCAGTATTTT. Translating it yields CAGLAGEVGPDTQYF. The genes are TRBV19 and TRBJ2-3, with 13 nucleotides matching TRBD2. Germline CDR1 reads LNHDA; CDR2 reads SQIVND (reference sequence). CDR3 length: 15 residues.